These 4 T cell receptor beta chains came from one sample sequenced in a study of T cell responses to AZD1222 COVID-19 vaccine. Assay used: immunoSEQ multiplex PCR; TCRdb lists only in-frame clones, some missing. The sample has some 110,000 clones, around 83% seen once. The sequenced sample was peripheral blood, obtained 28 days after the second AZD1222 dose. The receptors here all came from an adult who received the AZD1222 COVID-19 vaccine.

V and J are TRBV18 and TRBJ2-3; 7 nucleotides agree with TRBD1. CDR1 is KGHSH and CDR2 is LQKENI in the germline V gene. The junction had 3 bases not matched to a gene; V was cut back by 2 bases and J by 4 bases. The CDR3 extends over 14 amino acids. CDR3 in amino acids: CASSPGQGADTQYF. The CDR3 region has the DNA TGTGCCAGCTCACCAGGGCAGGGGGCAGATACGCAGTATTTT.

The chain recombines TRBV19 with TRBJ2-2, with TRBD1 as a possible D gene (5 bases). This CDR3 contains 11 residues. Trimming stripped 10 bases from V and 7 bases from J, with 10 bases between. Germline CDR1 and CDR2: LNHDA and SQIVND (reference sequence). The CDR3 loop reads CATRVGGELFF. CDR3 nucleotides: TGTGCCACCAGGGTTGGCGGGGAGCTGTTTTTT.

The gene calls are TRBV7-6 and TRBJ2-2; D possibly matches TRBD1 or TRBD2 (5 bases each). Trimming cost V 6 bases and J 0 bases, with 11 bases left between them. This CDR3 has 15 amino acids. In germline, CDR1 is SGHVS, CDR2 FNYEAQ. CDR3 sequence (DNA): TGTGCCAGCAGTTATCGGGACCCGAACACCGGGGAGCTGTTTTTT. Its protein is CASSYRDPNTGELFF. The whole variable domain, filled in from reference TRBV7-6 and TRBJ2-2, reads GAGVSQSPRYKVTKRGQDVALRCDPISGHVSLYWYRQALGQGPEFLTYFNYEAQQDKSGLPNDRFSAERPEGSISTLTIQRTEQRDSAMYRCASSYRDPNTGELFFGEGSRLTVL.

J is TRBJ1-2 and V is TRBV9; the D gene is possibly TRBD1 (6 bases). This CDR3 region has 12 residues. V was trimmed by 8 bases and J by 3 bases, leaving 11 bases between them. From germline, CDR1 is SGDLS and CDR2 YYNGEE. In nucleotides, the CDR3 is TGTGCCAGTGCGAAGGGGGACTATGGCTACACCTTC. Encoded protein: CASAKGDYGYTF.